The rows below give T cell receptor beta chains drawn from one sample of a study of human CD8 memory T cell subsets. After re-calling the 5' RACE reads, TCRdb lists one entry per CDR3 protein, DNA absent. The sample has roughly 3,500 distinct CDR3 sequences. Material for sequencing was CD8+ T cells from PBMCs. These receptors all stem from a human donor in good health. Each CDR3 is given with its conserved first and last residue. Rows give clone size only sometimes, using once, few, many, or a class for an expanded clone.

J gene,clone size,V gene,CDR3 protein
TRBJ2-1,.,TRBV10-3,CAISEAGDTGSEQFF
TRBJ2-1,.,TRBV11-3,CASSSRFSGQADNEQFF
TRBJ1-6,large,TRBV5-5,CASSLQSSPLHF
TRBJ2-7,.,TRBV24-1,CATRGLLSYEQYF
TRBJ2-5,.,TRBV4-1,CASSQGPQETQYF
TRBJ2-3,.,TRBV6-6,CASSYSGVTDTQYF
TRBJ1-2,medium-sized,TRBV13,CASSARTGGYGYTF
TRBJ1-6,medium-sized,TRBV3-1,CASSQDGGSNSPLHF
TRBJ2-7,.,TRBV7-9,CASSSRASGESSYEQYF
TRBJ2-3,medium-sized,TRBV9,CASSYRGSTDTQYF
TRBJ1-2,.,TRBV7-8,CASSLGLGYYTF
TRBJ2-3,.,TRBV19,CASSMVRGDTQYF
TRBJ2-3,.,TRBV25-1,CASSGPPRSGGATDTQYF
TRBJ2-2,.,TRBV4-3,CASSQGTDTNTGELFF
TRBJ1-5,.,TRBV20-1,CSATPNPSDRGINQPQHF
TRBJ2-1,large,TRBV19,CASTFDPSGRDEQFF
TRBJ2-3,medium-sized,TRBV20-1,CSAILAGKGDTQYF
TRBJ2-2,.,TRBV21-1,CASSIHTNTGELFF
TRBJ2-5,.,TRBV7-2,CASSLAVRGIWQETQYF
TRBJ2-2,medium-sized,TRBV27,CASSMKGGELFF
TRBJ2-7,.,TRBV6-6,CASSWDREDEQYF
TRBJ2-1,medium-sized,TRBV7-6,CASSLGTGFYNEQFF
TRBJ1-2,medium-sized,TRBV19,CASGQGALEGYTF